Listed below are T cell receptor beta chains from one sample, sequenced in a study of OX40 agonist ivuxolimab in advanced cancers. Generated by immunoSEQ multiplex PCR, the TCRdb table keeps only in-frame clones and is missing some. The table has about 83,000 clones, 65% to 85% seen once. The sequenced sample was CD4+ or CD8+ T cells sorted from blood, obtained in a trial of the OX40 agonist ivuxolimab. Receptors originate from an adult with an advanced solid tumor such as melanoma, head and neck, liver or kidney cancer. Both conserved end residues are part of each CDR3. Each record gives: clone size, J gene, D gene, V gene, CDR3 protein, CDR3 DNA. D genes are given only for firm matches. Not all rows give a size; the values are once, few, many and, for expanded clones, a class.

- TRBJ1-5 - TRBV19 CASSMGQVDQPQHF TGTGCCAGTAGTATGGGGCAGGTCGATCAGCCCCAGCATTTT
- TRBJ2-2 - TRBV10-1 CASSEWGTVNTGELFF TGCGCCAGCAGTGAGTGGGGGACGGTAAACACCGGGGAGCTGTTTTTT
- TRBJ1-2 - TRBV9 CASSAPDNYGYTF TGTGCCAGCAGCGCGCCGGACAACTATGGCTACACCTTC
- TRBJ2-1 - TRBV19 CASSTIYRGQGGSEQFF TGTGCCAGTAGTACCATATACCGCGGACAGGGAGGGAGCGAGCAGTTCTTC
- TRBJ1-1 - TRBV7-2 CASSFGPEAFF TGTGCCAGCAGCTTCGGACCTGAAGCTTTCTTT
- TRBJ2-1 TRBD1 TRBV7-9 CASSTRDRGPYNEQFF TGTGCCAGCAGCACCCGTGACAGGGGTCCCTACAATGAGCAGTTCTTC
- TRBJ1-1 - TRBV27 CASSFQGANTEAFF TGTGCCAGCAGTTTCCAGGGTGCAAACACTGAAGCTTTCTTT
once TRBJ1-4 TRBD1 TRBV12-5 CASLDREDSKLFF TGTGCTAGTTTAGACAGGGAAGATTCGAAACTGTTTTTT
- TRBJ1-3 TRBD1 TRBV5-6 CASGQGGNTIYF TGTGCCAGCGGACAGGGGGGAAACACCATATATTTT
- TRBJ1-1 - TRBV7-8 CASSFTQNTEAFF TGTGCCAGCAGCTTTACACAGAACACTGAAGCTTTCTTT
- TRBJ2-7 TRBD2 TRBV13 CASSWIAGGLSNEQYF TGTGCCAGCAGCTGGATAGCGGGGGGGCTCTCGAACGAGCAGTACTTC
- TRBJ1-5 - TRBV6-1 CATQQGPSNQPQHF TGTGCCACACAACAGGGCCCTAGCAATCAGCCCCAGCATTTT
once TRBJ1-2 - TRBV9 CASSPRGGIDYGYTF TGTGCCAGCAGCCCCCGCGGAGGGATAGACTATGGCTACACCTTC
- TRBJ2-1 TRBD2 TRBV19 CASSIGGNNEQFF TGTGCCAGTAGTATCGGGGGGAACAATGAGCAGTTCTTC
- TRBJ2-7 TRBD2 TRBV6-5 CASSKQRAGGNEQYF TGTGCCAGCTCCAAACAGAGGGCGGGAGGAAACGAGCAGTACTTC
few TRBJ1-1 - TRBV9 CASSLSGTRTEAFF TGTGCCAGCAGCCTATCCGGGACCCGGACTGAAGCTTTCTTT
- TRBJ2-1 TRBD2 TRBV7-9 CASSPLAGGYNEQFF TGTGCCAGCAGCCCCCTAGCGGGGGGGTACAATGAGCAGTTCTTC
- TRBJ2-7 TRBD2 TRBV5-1 CASRDSGRYEQYF TGCGCCAGCAGGGATAGCGGGAGGTACGAGCAGTACTTC
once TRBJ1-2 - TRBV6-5 CAASPSGPVRGYTF TGTGCCGCAAGTCCGTCCGGGCCGGTTCGGGGCTACACCTTC
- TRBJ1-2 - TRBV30 CAWNNPRVYGYTF TGTGCCTGGAATAATCCTCGAGTCTATGGCTACACCTTC
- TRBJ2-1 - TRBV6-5 CASRLTQGNKQFF TGTGCCAGCAGGTTAACACAGGGAAACAAGCAGTTCTTC
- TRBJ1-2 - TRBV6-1 CASSEEGRTNYGYTF TGTGCCAGCAGTGAAGAAGGGCGGACTAACTATGGCTACACCTTC
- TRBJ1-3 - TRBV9 CASSGDGGSGNTIYF TGTGCCAGCAGCGGAGACGGTGGCTCTGGAAACACCATATATTTT
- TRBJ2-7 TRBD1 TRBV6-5 CASSYSGTGRGEQYF TGTGCCAGCAGTTACTCAGGGACAGGGAGGGGAGAGCAGTACTTC
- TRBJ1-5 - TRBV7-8 CASSHRRTGRNQPQHF TGTGCCAGCAGTCACAGAAGAACAGGGAGGAATCAGCCCCAGCATTTT
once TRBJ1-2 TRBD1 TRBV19 CASSPRGQATRGGYTF TGTGCCAGTAGTCCCCGAGGACAGGCAACGAGGGGGGGCTACACCTTC
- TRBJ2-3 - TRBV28 CASSSADTDTQYF TGTGCCAGCAGCAGCGCCGACACAGATACGCAGTATTTT
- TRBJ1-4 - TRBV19 CASSDLSLDPEKLFF TGTGCCAGTAGTGATTTAAGTCTTGATCCTGAAAAACTGTTTTTT
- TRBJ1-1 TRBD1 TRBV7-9 CASSSGTGWNTEAFF TGTGCCAGCAGCTCGGGGACAGGCTGGAACACTGAAGCTTTCTTT
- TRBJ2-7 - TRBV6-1 CASSEQRRNSYEQYF TGTGCCAGCAGTGAACAAAGACGGAACTCCTACGAGCAGTACTTC
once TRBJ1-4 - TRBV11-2 CASQRVGTTNEKLFF TGTGCCAGCCAAAGGGTGGGGACAACTAATGAAAAACTGTTTTTT
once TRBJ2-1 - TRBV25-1 CASSESIVGYMQFF TGTGCCAGCAGTGAATCAATTGTCGGGTACATGCAGTTCTTC
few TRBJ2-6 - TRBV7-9 CASSSARVSGANVLTF TGTGCCAGCAGCTCCGCGCGGGTCTCTGGGGCCAACGTCCTGACTTTC
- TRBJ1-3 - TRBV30 CAWSVETRQTIYF TGTGCCTGGAGTGTAGAGACGCGACAAACCATATATTTT
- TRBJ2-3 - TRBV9 CASRGGYTDTQYF TGTGCCAGCAGAGGAGGATACACAGATACGCAGTATTTT
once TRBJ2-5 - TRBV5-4 CASSLDGTQYF TGTGCCAGCAGCTTGGACGGGACCCAGTACTTC
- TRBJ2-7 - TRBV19 CASSSRGGGSRAYEQYF TGTGCCAGTAGTAGCCGGGGCGGGGGCTCAAGGGCCTACGAGCAGTACTTC
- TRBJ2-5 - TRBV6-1 CASSPTRTGFETQYF TGTGCCAGCAGTCCAACTAGAACAGGCTTTGAGACCCAGTACTTC
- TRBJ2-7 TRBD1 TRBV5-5 CASSLEQGAEYEQYF TGTGCCAGCAGCTTGGAACAGGGGGCGGAATACGAGCAGTACTTC
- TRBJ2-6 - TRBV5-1 CASSFVPGGLPSGANVLTF TGCGCCAGCAGCTTTGTCCCAGGGGGACTCCCCTCTGGGGCCAACGTCCTGACTTTC
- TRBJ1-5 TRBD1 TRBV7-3 CASSSGQGQPQHF TGTGCCAGCAGCTCTGGACAGGGACAGCCCCAGCATTTT
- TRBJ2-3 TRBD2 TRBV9 CASSFGLAGITDTQYF TGTGCCAGCAGCTTTGGACTAGCGGGAATCACAGATACGCAGTATTTT
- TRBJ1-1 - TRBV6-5 CASTFSGGLNTEAFF TGTGCCAGCACTTTCTCCGGGGGGCTGAACACTGAAGCTTTCTTT
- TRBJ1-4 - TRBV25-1 CASRSVSSEKLFF TGTGCCAGCAGGTCCGTATCTTCTGAAAAACTGTTTTTT
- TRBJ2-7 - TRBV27 CASSLRANGGVEQYF TGTGCCAGCAGTTTACGGGCGAACGGTGGGGTCGAGCAGTACTTC